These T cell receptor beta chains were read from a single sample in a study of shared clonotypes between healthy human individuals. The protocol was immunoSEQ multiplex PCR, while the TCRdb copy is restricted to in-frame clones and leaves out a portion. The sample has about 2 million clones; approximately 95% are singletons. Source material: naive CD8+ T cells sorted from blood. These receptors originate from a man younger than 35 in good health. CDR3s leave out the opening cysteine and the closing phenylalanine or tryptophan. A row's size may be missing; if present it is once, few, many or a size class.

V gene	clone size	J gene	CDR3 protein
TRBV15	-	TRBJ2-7	ATSTRTDGEQY
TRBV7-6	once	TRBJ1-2	ASSLGTYYGYT
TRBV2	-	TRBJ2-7	ASPPIRLTGTGGDEQY
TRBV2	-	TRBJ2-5	ASSVSGGETQY
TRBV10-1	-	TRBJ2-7	ASSESTGSTYEQY
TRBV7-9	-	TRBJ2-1	ASSPAGEGLGNEQF
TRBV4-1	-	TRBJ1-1	ASSPTDGPEAF
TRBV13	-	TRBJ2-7	ASSFRTGVYEQY
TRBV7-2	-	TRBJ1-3	ASSLASSGNTIY
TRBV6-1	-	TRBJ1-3	ASSEVESRNTIY
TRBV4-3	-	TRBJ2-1	ASSQVASSYNEQF
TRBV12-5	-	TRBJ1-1	ASGLGTGDGTEAF
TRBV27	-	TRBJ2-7	ASSLSPPTGIHEQY
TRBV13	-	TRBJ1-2	ASSIGTRVYGYT
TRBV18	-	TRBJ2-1	ASSPSAGGPTDEQF
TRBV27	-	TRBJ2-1	ASSWDGYNEQF
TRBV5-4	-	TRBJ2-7	ASSLAASYEQY
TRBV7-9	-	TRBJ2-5	ASSLTENQETQY
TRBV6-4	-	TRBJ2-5	ASRYTGSRWQETQY
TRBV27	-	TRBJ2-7	ASSFSQGYEQY
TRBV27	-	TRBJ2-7	ASSLVGIRTEQY
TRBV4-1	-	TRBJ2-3	ASSQWGGTLNTQY
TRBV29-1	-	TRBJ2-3	SVEKGFESQY
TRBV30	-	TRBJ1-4	AWSPGELGEKLF
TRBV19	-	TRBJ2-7	ASSNGGSYEQY
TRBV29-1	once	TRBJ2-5	SVEDLKAGGGETQY
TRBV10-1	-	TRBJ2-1	ASSDSHEQF
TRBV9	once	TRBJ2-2	ASSVDHSYGDTGELF
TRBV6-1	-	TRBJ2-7	ASSEGGSVYEQY
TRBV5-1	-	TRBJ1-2	ASSLAHSSVLDSNYGYT
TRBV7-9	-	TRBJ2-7	ASKKADEQY
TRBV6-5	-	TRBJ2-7	ASRYRDGPYEQY
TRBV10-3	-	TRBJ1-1	AISEPRKGPEAF
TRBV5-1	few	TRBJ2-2	ASSLEGRSTGELF
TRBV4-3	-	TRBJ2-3	ASSQLTEVDTQY
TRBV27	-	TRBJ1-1	ASRDFQSGTEAF
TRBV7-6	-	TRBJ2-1	ASSLAPGVNAYNEQF
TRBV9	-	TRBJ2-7	ASSLAGGDEQY
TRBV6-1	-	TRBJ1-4	ASSVRDEDEKLF
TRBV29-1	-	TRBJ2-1	SVPGTVSYNEQF
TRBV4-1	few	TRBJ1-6	ASSQAGAYPSPLH
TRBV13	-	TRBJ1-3	ASSPLGGTTGTGVSGNTIY
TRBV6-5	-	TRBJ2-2	ASSPEGGTGELF
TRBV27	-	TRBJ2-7	ASSLTGASYEQY
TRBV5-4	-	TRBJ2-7	ASSLQGTPSNEQY
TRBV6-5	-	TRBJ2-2	ASSPGRGNTGELF
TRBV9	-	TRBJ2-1	ASSVDGNPDNEQF
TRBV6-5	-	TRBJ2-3	ASSYDGGRTDTQY
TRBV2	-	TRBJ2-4	ASRLMGGAKNIQY
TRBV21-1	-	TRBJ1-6	ASSTPGLINSPLH
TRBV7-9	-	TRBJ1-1	ASSSDRGTVNTEAF
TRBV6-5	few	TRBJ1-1	ASSYQGRLAEAF
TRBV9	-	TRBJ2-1	ASSVAGTGAFNEQF
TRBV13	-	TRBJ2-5	ASSLAGGKETQY
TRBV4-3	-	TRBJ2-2	ASSLRGVYTGELF
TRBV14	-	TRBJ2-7	ASSLLPRLGRSYEQY
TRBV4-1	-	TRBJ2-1	ASSQRLGHPMGGEQF
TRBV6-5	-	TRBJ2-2	ASSYGRVTGELF
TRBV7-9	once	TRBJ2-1	ASSRGLAGVESYNEQF
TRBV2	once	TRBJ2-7	ARGETSGSYEQY